Sequencing of this TCR beta chain was carried out in a study of cytomegalovirus exposure and HLA in healthy donors. General study results and limits: Using the classifier, cytomegalovirus status was reportedly diagnosed with high specificity and sensitivity. According to a subsequent analysis, TCR clusters from the first cohort were inclined to appear together in the 110 or so validation repertoires.

V gave up 4 bases and J gave up 5 bases; unmatched junction bases: 8. Germline CDR1 and CDR2: SGHRS and YFSETQ. There are 16 residues in the CDR3. The donors were part of the validation cohort of 120 subjects. That cohort was separate from the first cohort, which comprised 666 subjects. Note on this clone: Its target is unknown.

Repertoires were generated with immunoSEQ multiplex PCR, while TCRdb's copy carries only in-frame clones and drops some. This table has about 280,000 clones, roughly 88% appearing once. The sequence derives from a woman younger than 35 in good health and CMV-seronegative. The source material was PBMCs. This chain connects TRBV5-1 to TRBJ2-1, with 11 bases matching TRBD2. CDR3 region: CASSPSTSGTHNEQFF. CDR3 bases: TGCGCCAGCAGCCCGTCGACTAGCGGGACCCACAATGAGCAGTTCTTC.